A selection of T cell receptor beta chains follows, all from one sample in a study of blood T cell repertoires in COVID-19. Generated by immunoSEQ multiplex PCR, the TCRdb table keeps only in-frame clones and is missing some. The data contain approximately 140,000 clones, 80% to 90% of them seen just once; the ten biggest clones take up around 3.5%. Sequenced input: peripheral blood. Receptor source: a man between 65 and 80 years old with acute or convalescent COVID-19. CDR3s include the opening cysteine and the closing phenylalanine or tryptophan. A D gene is named only where the DNA matches it firmly. Size is stated for part of the rows, as once, few or many counts, or as a class when the clone is expanded.

cdr3_nt cdr3_aa d_call v_call clone_size j_call
TGTGCCAGCAGTCGGACTAGCGGGAGTTCCTACGAGCAGTACTTC CASSRTSGSSYEQYF TRBD2 TRBV3-1/TRBV3-2 . TRBJ2-7
TGTGCCAGCAGCTTATACGGGGGGCGAAGGATTAATAGCAATCAGCCCCAGCATTTT CASSLYGGRRINSNQPQHF . TRBV13 . TRBJ1-5
TGTGCCAGCAGCTTTGGGGGCCTTGACTATGGCTACACCTTC CASSFGGLDYGYTF . TRBV7-8 . TRBJ1-2
TGTGCCAGCAGTGGTCGAGGCGCCGGGGAGCTGTTTTTT CASSGRGAGELFF . TRBV2 . TRBJ2-2
TGTGCCAGTAGTATTCTAGGGGCCACGGATGGCTACACCTTC CASSILGATDGYTF . TRBV19 . TRBJ1-2
TGTGCCAGTAGTATAGTGGGCGGGGAAGGGGCAGATACGCAGTATTTT CASSIVGGEGADTQYF . TRBV19 . TRBJ2-3
TGCGCCAGCAGCTTGGCGGGGAGTGGCACTGAAGCTTTCTTT CASSLAGSGTEAFF . TRBV5-1 . TRBJ1-1
TGCGCCAGCAGCCAAGTCGACAGTGAGCAGTTCTTC CASSQVDSEQFF . TRBV4-3 . TRBJ2-1
TGCAGTGTAGGCAGGGATGGCTACACCTTC CSVGRDGYTF . TRBV20-1 . TRBJ1-2
TGTGCCAGCAGCGTTGGCGGGACAGGGGGGGAGCAGTACTTC CASSVGGTGGEQYF TRBD1 TRBV9 . TRBJ2-7
TGTGCCAGCAGTTACCGACCCCCCGGGACAGTTCCCTACGAGCAGTACTTC CASSYRPPGTVPYEQYF TRBD1 TRBV6-2/TRBV6-3 once TRBJ2-7
TGTGCCAGCAGCAAACTCGGACTAGGGGGTATCTACGAGCAGTACTTC CASSKLGLGGIYEQYF . TRBV11-2 . TRBJ2-7
TGTGCCAGCAGTGAATTTCCGGGAGCCCAAGAGACCCAGTACTTC CASSEFPGAQETQYF . TRBV2 few TRBJ2-5
TGTGCCAGCTCACAGGGACTAGCGGCCTACAATGAGCAGTTCTTC CASSQGLAAYNEQFF TRBD2 TRBV18 . TRBJ2-1
TGTGCCAGCACATCAGGGGGGCGAGGCAATCAGCCCCAGCATTTT CASTSGGRGNQPQHF TRBD1 TRBV28 . TRBJ1-5
TGTGCCAGCAGACACTCAGGGGCAAGCAATCAGCCCCAGCATTTT CASRHSGASNQPQHF . TRBV6-5 . TRBJ1-5
TGTGCCAGCAGCCCGGGACTAGGAGAAACCCAAGCTCTCTCCTACGAGCAGTACTTC CASSPGLGETQALSYEQYF TRBD2 TRBV7-8 . TRBJ2-7
TGCGCCAGCAGCCAAGAGGGCAGGGTTGGTATCGATGAGCAGTTCTTC CASSQEGRVGIDEQFF . TRBV4-1 . TRBJ2-1
TGTGCCACCAGTGTTACTGGGGCCAACGTCCTGACTTTC CATSVTGANVLTF . TRBV24-1 . TRBJ2-6
TGTGCCAGCAGCACGGACAGACTGGGTACTGAAGCTTTCTTT CASSTDRLGTEAFF . TRBV7-9 . TRBJ1-1
TGCGCCAGCAGCCAAGTGCAACTAGCGGGAGCCGGGGAGCTGTTTTTT CASSQVQLAGAGELFF TRBD2 TRBV4-3 . TRBJ2-2
TGTGCCAGCAGCTATACAGGGGGCACTGAAGCTTTCTTT CASSYTGGTEAFF TRBD1 TRBV6-2/TRBV6-3 . TRBJ1-1
TGTGCCAGCAGCCCCGGACAAGCCTACAATGAGCAGTTCTTC CASSPGQAYNEQFF . TRBV11-3 . TRBJ2-1
TGTGCCAGTGGTACCGGGACAGGACCCTCTGGGGCCAACGTCCTGACTTTC CASGTGTGPSGANVLTF TRBD1 TRBV9 . TRBJ2-6
TGTGCCAGCAGCAACCACGTGCAGGGCAATGAAAAACTGTTTTTT CASSNHVQGNEKLFF . TRBV21-1 . TRBJ1-4
TGTGCCAGCAGCGTAGATGGGGACAGCTCCTACGAGCAGTACTTC CASSVDGDSSYEQYF TRBD1 TRBV9 once TRBJ2-7
TGTGCCAGCAGTTTTAGGGGGCGGAACACTGAAGCTTTCTTT CASSFRGRNTEAFF TRBD1 TRBV27 once TRBJ1-1
TGTGCTAGTGGTTTGGTCTCCTACGCCGGGACAGGGGGACAGAACACTGAAGCTTTCTTT CASGLVSYAGTGGQNTEAFF TRBD1 TRBV12-5 . TRBJ1-1
TGTGCCAGCAGCCTACATACTAGCGGGAGTGGAAATGAGCAGTTCTTC CASSLHTSGSGNEQFF TRBD2 TRBV7-3 . TRBJ2-1
TGTGCCAGCAGGGCTAGCGGGAACACCTACGAGCAGTACTTC CASRASGNTYEQYF TRBD2 TRBV6-5 . TRBJ2-7
TGTGCCAGCAGCCCCCGGGACAGGAGGGAGTCCTACGAGCAGTACTTC CASSPRDRRESYEQYF TRBD1 TRBV16 . TRBJ2-7
TGTGCCAGCAGCCAGGCAACTAGCGGGATTTACAATGAGCAGTTCTTC CASSQATSGIYNEQFF TRBD2 TRBV3-1/TRBV3-2 . TRBJ2-1
TGTGCCAGCAGCCAAGAAGGGCTAGCGGGAAGGAGTGAGCAGTTCTTC CASSQEGLAGRSEQFF TRBD2 TRBV3-1/TRBV3-2 . TRBJ2-1